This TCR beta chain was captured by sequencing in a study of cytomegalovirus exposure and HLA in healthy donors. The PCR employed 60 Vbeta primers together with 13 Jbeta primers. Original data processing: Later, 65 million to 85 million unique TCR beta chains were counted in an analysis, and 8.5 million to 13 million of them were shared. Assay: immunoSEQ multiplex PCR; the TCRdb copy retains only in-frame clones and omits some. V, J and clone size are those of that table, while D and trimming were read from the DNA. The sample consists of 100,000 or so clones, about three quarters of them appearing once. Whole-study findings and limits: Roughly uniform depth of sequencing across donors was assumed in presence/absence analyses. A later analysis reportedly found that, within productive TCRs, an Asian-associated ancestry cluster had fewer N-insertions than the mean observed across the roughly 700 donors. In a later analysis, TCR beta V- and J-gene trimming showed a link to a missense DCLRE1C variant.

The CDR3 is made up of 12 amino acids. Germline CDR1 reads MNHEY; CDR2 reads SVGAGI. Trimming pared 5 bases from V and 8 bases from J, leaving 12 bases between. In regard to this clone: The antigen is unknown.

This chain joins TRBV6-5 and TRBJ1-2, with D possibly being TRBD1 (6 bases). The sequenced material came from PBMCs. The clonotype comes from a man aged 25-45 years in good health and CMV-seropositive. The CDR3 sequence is CASSGRGYGYTF. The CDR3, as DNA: TGTGCCAGCAGTGGAAGGGGGTACGGCTACACCTTC.